These T cell receptor beta chains were read from a single sample in a study of control samples from healthy donors and cancer patients. Generated by immunoSEQ multiplex PCR, the TCRdb table keeps only in-frame clones and is missing some. This table has 100,000 to 150,000 clones, 90% appearing once. Specimen: blood. These receptors all stem from a man aged 40-49 years in good health. The CDR3 runs from the conserved cysteine through the conserved F or W. The D gene is left open where the match is weak. The size field is filled for only some rows; it gives once, few, many or a size class.

>TRBV5-1|TRBJ2-1|TRBD1|-
CASSLVFGQGDEQFF
TGCGCCAGCAGCTTGGTCTTTGGTCAGGGGGATGAGCAGTTCTTC
>TRBV9|TRBJ2-3|-|once
CASSVGADTQYF
TGTGCCAGCAGCGTAGGCGCAGATACGCAGTATTTT
>TRBV13|TRBJ1-1|-|-
CASSLVSVQNTEAFF
TGTGCCAGCAGCTTAGTCTCTGTCCAGAACACTGAAGCTTTCTTT
>TRBV19|TRBJ1-2|-|-
CASRYRAGYTF
TGTGCCAGTAGATACAGGGCTGGCTACACCTTC
>TRBV7-6|TRBJ2-7|-|-
CASSLSGDGGYEQYF
TGTGCCAGCAGCTTATCGGGGGACGGCGGCTACGAGCAGTACTTC
>TRBV7-3|TRBJ2-3|TRBD2|-
CASSLLAGSLDTQYF
TGTGCCAGCAGCTTACTAGCGGGAAGTTTAGATACGCAGTATTTT
>TRBV5-1|TRBJ2-2|-|-
CASSRDYGTGELFF
TGCGCCAGCAGCCGTGACTACGGCACCGGGGAGCTGTTTTTT
>TRBV10-3|TRBJ2-1|-|-
CAIRDIYNEQFF
TGTGCCATCAGGGACATATACAATGAGCAGTTCTTC
>TRBV3-1/TRBV3-2|TRBJ1-2|-|-
CASSQDTDYGYTF
TGTGCCAGCAGCCAAGACACGGACTATGGCTACACCTTC
>TRBV29-1|TRBJ2-1|-|-
CSVNPQGLGQFF
TGCAGCGTTAACCCACAGGGCCTTGGGCAGTTCTTC
>TRBV27|TRBJ1-4|TRBD1|-
CASSLSPGQGDGDEKLFF
TGTGCCAGCAGTTTATCCCCGGGACAGGGGGACGGGGATGAAAAACTGTTTTTT
>TRBV5-1|TRBJ1-4|TRBD1|-
CASSLGWDRGVLFF
TGCGCCAGCAGCTTGGGTTGGGACAGGGGAGTACTGTTTTTT
>TRBV7-2|TRBJ2-5|TRBD2|-
CASSSHGGSGGAKETQYF
TGTGCCAGCAGCTCCCACGGGGGGAGCGGGGGGGCAAAAGAGACCCAGTACTTC
>TRBV4-2|TRBJ2-5|TRBD2|-
CASSQGLEAGAETQYF
TGTGCCAGCAGCCAAGGGTTAGAAGCGGGGGCTGAGACCCAGTACTTC
>TRBV5-1|TRBJ2-5|TRBD2|-
CASSLRGGEETQYF
TGCGCCAGCAGCTTGCGCGGGGGGGAGGAGACCCAGTACTTC
>TRBV27|TRBJ1-6|-|-
CASSLLGNDNSPLHF
TGTGCCAGCAGTTTGCTGGGGAATGATAATTCACCCCTCCACTTT
>TRBV7-2|TRBJ1-6|-|-
CASSLVQGRGPAYNSPLHF
TGTGCCAGCAGCTTAGTTCAGGGCAGGGGTCCAGCTTATAATTCACCCCTCCACTTT
>TRBV6-1|TRBJ2-1|-|-
CASSFERGEQFF
TGTGCCAGCAGTTTCGAGAGGGGTGAGCAGTTCTTC
>TRBV7-8|TRBJ1-6|-|-
CASSSHSSSYNSPLHF
TGTGCCAGCAGCTCACACTCAAGCTCCTATAATTCACCCCTCCACTTT
>TRBV6-5|TRBJ1-4|-|-
CASSLHGNEKLFF
TGTGCCAGCAGTCTGCATGGTAATGAAAAACTGTTTTTT
>TRBV7-2|TRBJ1-5|-|-
CASSHRAQDQPQHF
TGTGCCAGCAGTCACCGGGCCCAGGACCAGCCCCAGCATTTT
>TRBV5-1|TRBJ2-7|TRBD1|-
CASSSSGTGLYEQYF
TGCGCCAGCAGCTCCTCCGGGACAGGGCTCTACGAGCAGTACTTC
>TRBV10-2|TRBJ1-5|-|-
CASSYSSNQPQHF
TGCGCCAGCAGCTACAGTAGCAATCAGCCCCAGCATTTT
>TRBV4-1|TRBJ2-1|TRBD1|-
CASSHRDREAREQFF
TGCGCCAGCAGCCATCGGGACAGGGAGGCAAGAGAGCAGTTCTTC
>TRBV19|TRBJ2-1|-|-
CASSIRGPKSNEQFF
TGTGCCAGTAGTATAAGGGGTCCCAAAAGCAATGAGCAGTTCTTC
>TRBV7-2|TRBJ1-4|-|-
CASSSTIRQLGREKLFF
TGTGCCAGCAGCTCAACAATCCGACAGCTGGGGAGGGAAAAACTGTTTTTT
>TRBV11-2|TRBJ2-2|-|-
CASTRRGTVNTGELFF
TGTGCCAGCACCCGACGGGGGACGGTGAACACCGGGGAGCTGTTTTTT
>TRBV5-1|TRBJ1-2|TRBD1|-
CASSWDSESYGYTF
TGCGCCAGCAGCTGGGACAGTGAATCCTATGGCTACACCTTC
>TRBV6-1|TRBJ2-4|TRBD2|-
CASSERLAGGQNIQYF
TGTGCCAGCAGTGAAAGACTAGCGGGGGGGCAAAACATTCAGTACTTC
>TRBV28|TRBJ1-1|-|-
CASRPYRALNTEAFF
TGTGCCAGCAGACCGTACAGGGCACTGAACACTGAAGCTTTCTTT
>TRBV12-3/TRBV12-4|TRBJ1-6|TRBD1|once
CASSSGQAKPLHF
TGTGCCAGCAGTTCGGGACAGGCAAAACCCCTCCACTTT
>TRBV19|TRBJ1-5|TRBD1|-
CATTGQGESFQPQHF
TGTGCCACCACTGGACAGGGGGAATCCTTTCAGCCCCAGCATTTT
>TRBV7-8|TRBJ1-1|-|-
CASSLPPGGKGTEAFF
TGTGCCAGCAGCTTACCTCCGGGGGGTAAGGGGACTGAAGCTTTCTTT
>TRBV18|TRBJ2-7|-|few
CASSRDRSLYEQYF
TGTGCCAGCTCACGCGACAGGTCTTTGTACGAGCAGTACTTC
>TRBV9|TRBJ1-1|TRBD1|-
CASSSRGQMNTEAFF
TGTGCCAGCAGCTCGCGGGGACAGATGAACACTGAAGCTTTCTTT
>TRBV6-2/TRBV6-3|TRBJ2-3|-|-
CASSYPGNIKGTDTQYF
TGTGCCAGCAGTTACCCCGGGAATATAAAAGGTACAGATACGCAGTATTTT
>TRBV4-2|TRBJ1-2|TRBD1|-
CASSQEPYGQDNYGYTF
TGTGCCAGCAGCCAAGAGCCGTACGGACAGGATAACTATGGCTACACCTTC
>TRBV9|TRBJ1-2|TRBD1|-
CASSVVIDRGWGGYTF
TGTGCCAGCAGCGTAGTAATTGACAGGGGGTGGGGTGGCTACACCTTC
>TRBV25-1|TRBJ1-2|-|-
CASSGHNDYVYTF
TGTGCCAGCAGTGGACACAACGACTATGTTTACACCTTC
>TRBV19|TRBJ1-5|-|-
CASSIVKGQKSNQPQHF
TGTGCCAGTAGTATAGTAAAGGGGCAGAAAAGCAATCAGCCCCAGCATTTT
>TRBV3-1/TRBV3-2|TRBJ2-7|-|-
CASTQKVDGPQYF
TGTGCCAGCACCCAAAAGGTGGACGGACCGCAGTACTTC
>TRBV6-5|TRBJ1-5|-|-
CASSHGENQPQHF
TGTGCCAGCAGTCACGGGGAGAATCAGCCCCAGCATTTT
>TRBV3-1/TRBV3-2|TRBJ2-1|-|-
CASGIRSNEQFF
TGTGCCAGCGGAATCAGAAGCAATGAGCAGTTCTTC
>TRBV29-1|TRBJ1-2|TRBD1|-
CSVEGPGRGIDGYTF
TGCAGCGTTGAAGGCCCGGGCAGGGGGATTGATGGCTACACCTTC
>TRBV2|TRBJ1-1|-|-
CASTPRRDTEAFF
TGTGCCAGCACCCCCCGGCGGGACACTGAAGCTTTCTTT
>TRBV7-9|TRBJ1-2|-|once
CASSLNSLGYTF
TGTGCCAGCAGCTTAAATTCCTTGGGCTACACCTTC
>TRBV2|TRBJ2-7|-|-
CASRWGGGEQYF
TGTGCCAGCAGGTGGGGAGGTGGCGAGCAGTACTTC